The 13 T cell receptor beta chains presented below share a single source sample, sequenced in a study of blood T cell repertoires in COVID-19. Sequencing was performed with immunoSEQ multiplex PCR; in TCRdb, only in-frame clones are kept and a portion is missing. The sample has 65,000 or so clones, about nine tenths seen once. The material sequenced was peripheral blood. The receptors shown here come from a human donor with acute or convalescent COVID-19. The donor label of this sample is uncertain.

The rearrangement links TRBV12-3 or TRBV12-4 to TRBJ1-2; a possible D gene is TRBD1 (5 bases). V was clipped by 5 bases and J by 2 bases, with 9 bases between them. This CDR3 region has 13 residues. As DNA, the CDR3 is TGTGCCAGCAGTGTAACAGGAAACTATGGCTACACCTTC. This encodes CASSVTGNYGYTF.

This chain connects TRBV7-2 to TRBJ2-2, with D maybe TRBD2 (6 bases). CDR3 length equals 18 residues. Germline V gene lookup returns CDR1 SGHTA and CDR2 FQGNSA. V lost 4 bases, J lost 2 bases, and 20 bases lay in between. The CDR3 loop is CASSSTRPGLQNTGELFF. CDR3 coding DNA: TGTGCCAGCAGCTCAACCCGCCCGGGACTCCAAAACACCGGGGAGCTGTTTTTT.

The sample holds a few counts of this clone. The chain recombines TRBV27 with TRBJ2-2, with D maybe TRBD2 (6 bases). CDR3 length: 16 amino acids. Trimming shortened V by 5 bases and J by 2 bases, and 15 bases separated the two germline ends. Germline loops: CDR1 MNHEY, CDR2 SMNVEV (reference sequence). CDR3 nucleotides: TGTGCCAGCAGTACCCAGCGGGCACTAAACACCGGGGAGCTGTTTTTT. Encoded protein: CASSTQRALNTGELFF.

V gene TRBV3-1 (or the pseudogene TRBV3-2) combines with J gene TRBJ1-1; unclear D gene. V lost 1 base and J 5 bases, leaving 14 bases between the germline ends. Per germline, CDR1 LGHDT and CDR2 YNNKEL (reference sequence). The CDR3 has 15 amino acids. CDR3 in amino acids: CASSQGRGYMTEAFF. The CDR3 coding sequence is TGTGCCAGCAGCCAAGGTCGAGGTTACATGACTGAAGCTTTCTTT.

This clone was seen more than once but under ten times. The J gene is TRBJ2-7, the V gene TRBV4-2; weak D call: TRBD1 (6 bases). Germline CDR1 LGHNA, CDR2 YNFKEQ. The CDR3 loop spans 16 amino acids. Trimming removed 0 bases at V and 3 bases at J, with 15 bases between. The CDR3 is CASSQESRGALYEQYF. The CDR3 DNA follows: TGTGCCAGCAGCCAAGAGAGCAGGGGCGCCCTCTACGAGCAGTACTTC.

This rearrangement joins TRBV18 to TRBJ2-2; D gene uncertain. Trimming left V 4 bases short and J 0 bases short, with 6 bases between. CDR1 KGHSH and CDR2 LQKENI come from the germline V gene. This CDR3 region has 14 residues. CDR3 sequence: CASSRAANTGELFF. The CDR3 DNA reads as TGTGCCAGCTCACGGGCTGCGAACACCGGGGAGCTGTTTTTT. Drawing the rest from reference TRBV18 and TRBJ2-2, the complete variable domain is NAGVMQNPRHLVRRRGQEARLRCSPMKGHSHVYWYRQLPEEGLKFMVYLQKENIIDESGMPKERFSAEFPKEGPSILRIQQVVRGDSAAYFCASSRAANTGELFFGEGSRLTVL.

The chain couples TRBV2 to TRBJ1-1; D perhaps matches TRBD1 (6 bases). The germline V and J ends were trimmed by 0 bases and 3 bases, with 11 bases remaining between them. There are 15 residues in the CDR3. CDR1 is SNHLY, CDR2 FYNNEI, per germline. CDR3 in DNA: TGTGCCAGCAGTGAAGCGTGGACAGCAGACACTGAAGCTTTCTTT. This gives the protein CASSEAWTADTEAFF.

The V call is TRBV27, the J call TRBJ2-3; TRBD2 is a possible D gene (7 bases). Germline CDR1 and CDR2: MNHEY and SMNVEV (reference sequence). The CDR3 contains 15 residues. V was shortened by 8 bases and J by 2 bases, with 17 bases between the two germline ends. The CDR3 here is CASWPGGAYTDTQYF. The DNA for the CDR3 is TGTGCCAGCTGGCCGGGGGGCGCCTACACAGATACGCAGTATTTT.

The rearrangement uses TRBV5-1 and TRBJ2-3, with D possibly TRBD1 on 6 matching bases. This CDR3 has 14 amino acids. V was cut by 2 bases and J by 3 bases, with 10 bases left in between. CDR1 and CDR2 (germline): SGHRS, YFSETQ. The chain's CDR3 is CASSLATGTDTQYF. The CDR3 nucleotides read TGCGCCAGCAGCTTAGCGACAGGAACAGATACGCAGTATTTT.

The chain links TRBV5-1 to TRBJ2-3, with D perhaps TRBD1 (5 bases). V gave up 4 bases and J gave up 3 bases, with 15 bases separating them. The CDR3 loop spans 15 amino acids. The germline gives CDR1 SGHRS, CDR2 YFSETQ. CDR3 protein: CASSPRVVGTDTQYF. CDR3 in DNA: TGCGCCAGCAGCCCCAGGGTGGTGGGGACAGATACGCAGTATTTT.

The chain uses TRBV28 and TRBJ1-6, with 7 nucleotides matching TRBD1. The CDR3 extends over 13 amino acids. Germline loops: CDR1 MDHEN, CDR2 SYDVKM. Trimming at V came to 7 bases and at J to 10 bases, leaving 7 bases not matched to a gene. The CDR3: CASIHRGLSPLHF. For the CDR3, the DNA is TGTGCCAGCATACACAGGGGTCTCTCACCCCTCCACTTT.

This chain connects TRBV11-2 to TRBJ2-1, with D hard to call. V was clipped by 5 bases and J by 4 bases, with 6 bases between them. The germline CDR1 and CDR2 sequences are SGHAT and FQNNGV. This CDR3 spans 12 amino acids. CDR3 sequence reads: CASSRTYNEQFF. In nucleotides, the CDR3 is TGTGCCAGCAGCCGAACTTACAATGAGCAGTTCTTC.

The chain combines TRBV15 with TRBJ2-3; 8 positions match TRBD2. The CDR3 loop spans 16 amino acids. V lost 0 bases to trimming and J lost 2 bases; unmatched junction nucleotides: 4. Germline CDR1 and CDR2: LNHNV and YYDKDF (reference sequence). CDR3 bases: TGTGCCACCAGCAGAGACCCGGGGGGGACCACAGATACGCAGTATTTT. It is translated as CATSRDPGGTTDTQYF.